The 8 T cell receptor beta chains in this list originate from one sample, sequenced in a study of identifying expanded T cells in peripheral blood. Data came from immunoSEQ multiplex PCR; TCRdb stores just in-frame clones and leaves some out. The sample has 90,000 to 120,000 clones, approximately 90% seen once. Material for sequencing was blood. The receptors come from a person between 18 and 75 years old in good health.

The chain is built from TRBV7-6 and TRBJ2-2; tentative D call: TRBD2 (6 bases). Germline CDR1 reads SGHVS; CDR2 reads FNYEAQ. The CDR3 covers 14 residues. The V gene lost 5 bases and the J gene lost 6 bases, with 13 bases spanning the gap. CDR3 nucleotides: TGTGCCAGCAGCCCCTTGACGGGGGCCGGGGAGCTGTTTTTT. Translating it yields CASSPLTGAGELFF.

This chain uses TRBV28 with TRBJ2-7; the D gene is possibly TRBD2 (6 bases). V lost 8 bases and J 2 bases, leaving 13 bases between the germline ends. Per the germline V gene, CDR1 is MDHEN and CDR2 is SYDVKM. The CDR3 covers 13 residues. CDR3 in amino acids: CASCYRRAYEQYF. CDR3 bases: TGTGCCAGCTGCTACAGGAGGGCCTACGAGCAGTACTTC.

The J gene is TRBJ1-1, the V gene TRBV29-1, with D uncertain. Per germline, CDR1 SQVTM and CDR2 ANQGSEA. The CDR3 is 13 residues long. Trimming pared 2 bases from V and 6 bases from J, leaving 13 bases between. The CDR3 loop is CSVELAAGAEAFF. The CDR3 region has the DNA TGCAGCGTTGAATTAGCAGCTGGCGCTGAAGCTTTCTTT.

This chain joins TRBV7-2 and TRBJ2-3, with 8 bases identical to TRBD2. V dropped 0 bases and J dropped 3; count of bases not matched to a gene: 5. Germline V CDR1 and CDR2: SGHTA, FQGNSA. The CDR3 totals 16 residues. For the CDR3, the DNA is TGTGCCAGCAGCTTAGCCGGGGGGGCGAATACAGATACGCAGTATTTT. Residues: CASSLAGGANTDTQYF.

The chain couples TRBV2 to TRBJ2-5, with D unclear. Germline V gene sequence: CDR1 SNHLY, CDR2 FYNNEI. This CDR3 spans 12 amino acids. Trimming removed 6 bases from V and 0 bases from J, with 5 bases in between. The CDR3 loop is CASRADQETQYF. The CDR3, as DNA: TGTGCCAGCAGGGCCGACCAAGAGACCCAGTACTTC.

The chain links TRBV7-8 to TRBJ1-4; D is unresolved. Trimming left V 1 base short and J 5 bases short, with 11 bases between. The germline V gene has CDR1 SGHVS and CDR2 FQNEAQ. There are 15 residues in the CDR3. DNA of the CDR3: TGTGCCAGCAGCTTAGGCCGGACCTCCAATGAAAAACTGTTTTTT. It codes for CASSLGRTSNEKLFF.

This clone has just one count. The chain has TRBV7-2 and TRBJ2-7; D is unclear. Per the germline V gene, CDR1 is SGHTA and CDR2 is FQGNSA. The CDR3 is made up of 11 amino acids. Trimming took 3 bases from V and 6 from J, leaving 6 bases between them. The CDR3, as DNA: TGTGCCAGCAGCTTTATCAGCGAGCAGTACTTC. Its protein is CASSFISEQYF.

This sequence joins TRBV9 and TRBJ1-4; D call uncertain. The CDR3 consists of 11 residues. V lost 7 bases and J 5 bases, leaving 6 bases between the germline ends. The germline V gene has CDR1 SGDLS and CDR2 YYNGEE. CDR3: CASGENEKLFF. Here the CDR3 DNA reads TGTGCCAGCGGAGAAAATGAAAAACTGTTTTTT.